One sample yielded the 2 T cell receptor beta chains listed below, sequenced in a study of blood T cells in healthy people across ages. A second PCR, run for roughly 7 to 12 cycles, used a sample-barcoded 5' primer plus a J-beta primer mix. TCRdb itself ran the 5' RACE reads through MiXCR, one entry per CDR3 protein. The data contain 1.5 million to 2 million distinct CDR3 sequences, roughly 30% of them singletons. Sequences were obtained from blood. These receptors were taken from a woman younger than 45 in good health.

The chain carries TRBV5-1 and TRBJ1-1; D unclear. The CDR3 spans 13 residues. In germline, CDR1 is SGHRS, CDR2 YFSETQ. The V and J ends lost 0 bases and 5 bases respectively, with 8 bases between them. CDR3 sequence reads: CASSLVAATEAFF. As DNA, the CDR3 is TGCGCCAGCAGCTTGGTGGCGGCTACTGAAGCTTTCTTT.

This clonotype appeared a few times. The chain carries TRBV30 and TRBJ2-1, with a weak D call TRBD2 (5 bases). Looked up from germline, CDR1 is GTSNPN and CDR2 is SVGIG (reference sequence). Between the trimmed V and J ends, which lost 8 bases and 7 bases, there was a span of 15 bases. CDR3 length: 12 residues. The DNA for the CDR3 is TGTGCCCGGGGTTGGCTGGCGAATGAGCAGTTCTTC. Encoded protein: CARGWLANEQFF. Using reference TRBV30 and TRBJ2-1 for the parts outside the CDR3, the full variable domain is SQTIHQWPATLVQPVGSPLSLECTVEGTSNPNLYWYRQAAGRGLQLLFYSVGIGQISSEVPQNLSASRPQDRQFILSSKKLLLSDSGFYLCARGWLANEQFFGPGTRLTVL.